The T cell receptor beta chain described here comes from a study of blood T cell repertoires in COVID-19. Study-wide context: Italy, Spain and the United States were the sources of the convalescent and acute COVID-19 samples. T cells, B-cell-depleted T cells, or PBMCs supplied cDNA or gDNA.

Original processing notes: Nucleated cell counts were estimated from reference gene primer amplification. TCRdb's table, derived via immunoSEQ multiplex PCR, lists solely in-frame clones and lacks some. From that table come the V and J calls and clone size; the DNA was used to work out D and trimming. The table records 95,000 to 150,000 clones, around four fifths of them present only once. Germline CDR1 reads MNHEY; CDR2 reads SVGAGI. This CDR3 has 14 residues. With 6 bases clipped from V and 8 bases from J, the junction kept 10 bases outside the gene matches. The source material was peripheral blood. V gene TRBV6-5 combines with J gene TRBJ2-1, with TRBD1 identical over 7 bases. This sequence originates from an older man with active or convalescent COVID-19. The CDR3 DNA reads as TGTGCCAGCAGCCGACAGACAGGGCAGGATGAGCAGTTCTTC. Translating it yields CASSRQTGQDEQFF.